This TCR beta chain comes out of a study of regulatory T cells in long-lasting Graves disease. Time point given: persistent/refractory GD, antithyroid drugs over 5 years with positive TRAb. TCR sequences were obtained from RNA taken from PBMCs. In each case, Graves' disease was diagnosed per American Thyroid Association guidelines. Library construction for TCR beta used iRepertoire HTBI primers and Arm-PCR of CDR3 regions. MiXCR was run by TCRdb on the multiplex PCR reads, yielding one entry per CDR3 protein. In the table there are roughly 400,000 distinct CDR3 sequences, about 21% of which are singletons. Study-wide findings and caveats: Newly diagnosed Graves' patients had higher TCR diversity than persistent ones. Favored gene segments in persistent disease were TRBV28, TRBJ1-2 and TRBJ2-5.

This clonotype was recorded many times. Antigen: not known. The V end was cut by 10 bases, the J end by 1 base, with 14 bases between. The CDR3 runs to 13 residues. Looked up from germline, CDR1 is MNHNS and CDR2 is SASEGT. This specimen was peripheral blood mononuclear cells (PBMCs), taken when the disease was refractory, from a patient treated with antithyroid drugs. This receptor was identified in a female donor with Graves disease. This chain joins TRBV6-1 and TRBJ2-7, with D possibly being TRBD2 (7 bases). The CDR3 DNA is TGTGCCACTACCAGGGGAGGGTCCTACGAGCAGTACTTC. Protein product: CATTRGGSYEQYF.